The 14 T cell receptor beta chains below all came from one sample that was sequenced in a study of blood T cell repertoires in COVID-19. Repertoires were generated with immunoSEQ multiplex PCR, while TCRdb's copy carries only in-frame clones and drops some. The table has around 110,000 clones, about 93% seen once. Sequenced sample: peripheral blood. These receptors originate from a young woman with acute or convalescent COVID-19.

This chain links TRBV7-2 with TRBJ2-3, with 10 bases that match TRBD2. CDR1 and CDR2 (germline): SGHTA, FQGNSA. The V segment lost 5 bases and the J segment 2 bases; nucleotides outside the gene matches: 16. The CDR3 extends over 19 amino acids. CDR3 bases: TGTGCCAGCAGCATTCGATCCTTTAGCGGGGGGTTGTCCACAGATACGCAGTATTTT. This sequence encodes CASSIRSFSGGLSTDTQYF.

This clone was counted only a few times. This chain connects TRBV6-6 to TRBJ2-1; 12 positions agree with TRBD2. The trim removed 10 bases at V and 3 bases at J, leaving 4 bases unmatched. The CDR3 sequence is 14 residues long. Germline-derived CDR1 and CDR2 are MNHNY and SVGAGI (reference sequence). DNA for the CDR3: TGTGCCACCAGACTAGCGGGAGACTACAATGAGCAGTTCTTC. Translating it yields CATRLAGDYNEQFF.

The CDR3 nucleotides are TGTGCCAGCAGCCAAGCTAGCGGGGGGGCCAGTGAGCAGTTCTTC. It is translated as CASSQASGGASEQFF. The chain combines TRBV4-2 with TRBJ2-1; 12 nucleotides line up with TRBD2. J was trimmed by 9 bases and V by 1 base; bases with no gene match: 4. This CDR3 is 15 amino acids long. Germline V gene lookup returns CDR1 LGHNA and CDR2 YNFKEQ.

The chain carries TRBV2 and TRBJ2-2; D is possibly TRBD2 (5 bases). The CDR3 consists of 15 residues. Germline V gene lookup returns CDR1 SNHLY and CDR2 FYNNEI. V was cut by 4 bases and J by 1 base, with 10 bases left in between. This chain's CDR3 is CASSAAEVNTGELFF. The DNA of the CDR3 is TGTGCCAGCAGTGCTGCGGAGGTGAACACCGGGGAGCTGTTTTTT.

The chain joins TRBV28 to TRBJ2-1, with D possibly matching TRBD2 (6 bases). This CDR3 comprises 14 residues. V was pared by 6 bases and J by 8 bases, with 17 bases between. Germline loops: CDR1 MDHEN, CDR2 SYDVKM. The CDR3 bases are TGTGCCAGCAGGCCGGGACTGGGGTCTTATGAGCAGTTCTTC. Its translation is CASRPGLGSYEQFF.

The count of this clone is one. The chain carries TRBV18 and TRBJ2-1, with D unresolved. Germline assignment: CDR1 KGHSH and CDR2 LQKENI. The ends were cut back, 1 base at V and 12 bases at J, with 7 bases in the middle. The CDR3 consists of 11 residues. CDR3 amino acids: CASSPQRGQFF. The CDR3 DNA reads TGTGCCAGCTCACCACAGCGCGGGCAGTTCTTC.

The chain joins TRBV18 to TRBJ2-1, with 7 bases fitting TRBD2. There are 16 residues in the CDR3. V dropped 2 bases and J dropped 8; count of bases not matched to a gene: 12. CDR1 and CDR2 from the germline V gene are KGHSH and LQKENI. CDR3 amino acids: CASSPFGGSIAHEQFF. The CDR3 DNA reads as TGTGCCAGCTCACCATTCGGCGGGAGTATTGCTCATGAGCAGTTCTTC.

This chain joins TRBV5-6 and TRBJ2-5, with TRBD1 matching over 10 bases. This CDR3 region has 15 residues. Trimming took 5 bases from V and 0 from J; bases not matched to a gene: 4. Germline V CDR1 and CDR2: SGHDT, YYEEEE. The CDR3 here is CASREGQGYQETQYF. The DNA for the CDR3 is TGTGCCAGCAGGGAGGGACAGGGGTACCAAGAGACCCAGTACTTC.

V and J are TRBV4-3 and TRBJ1-2; D is possibly TRBD1 (6 bases). The CDR3 length is 13 residues. The V end lost 3 bases, the J end lost 5 bases, and 10 bases lay between the germline ends. Germline assignment: CDR1 LGHNA and CDR2 YSLEER. DNA for the CDR3: TGCGCCAGCAGCCAGGGACAAGAGTATGGCTACACCTTC. This sequence encodes CASSQGQEYGYTF.

The CDR3 DNA reads TGTGCCAGCTCACCACCGGGTGGCCAGAACTACCACGAGCAGTACTTC. The encoded protein is CASSPPGGQNYHEQYF. The genes are TRBV18 and TRBJ2-7; D is unclear. Germline V gene data show CDR1 as KGHSH and CDR2 as LQKENI. This CDR3 is 16 amino acids long. Trimming pared 0 bases from V and 5 bases from J, leaving 17 bases between.

The chain uses TRBV7-2 and TRBJ2-7; perhaps TRBD2 as D (5 bases). Per the germline V gene, CDR1 is SGHTA and CDR2 is FQGNSA. This CDR3 region has 13 residues. V was clipped by 3 bases and J by 3 bases, with 9 bases between them. For the CDR3, the DNA is TGTGCCAGCAGCTTTGGAGAGGGCTACGAGCAGTACTTC. Translation: CASSFGEGYEQYF.

The CDR3 nucleotides are TGTGCTAGTGGTTTTGGGACAGTAAACACTGAAGCTTTCTTT. Protein sequence: CASGFGTVNTEAFF. V gene TRBV12-5 combines with J gene TRBJ1-1; TRBD1 matches 7 bases. After removal of 3 bases from V and 2 bases from J, the junction contained 3 bases not matched to a gene. The CDR3 totals 14 residues. Germline CDR1 is LGHNT and CDR2 is FRNRAP.

J is TRBJ2-3 and V is TRBV28, with TRBD2 identical over 10 bases. The germline V gene has CDR1 MDHEN and CDR2 SYDVKM. The V and J ends lost 5 bases and 3 bases, in that order; junction bases with no gene match: 14. This CDR3 comprises 18 residues. The CDR3 sequence: CASSHLSGRAGRTDTQYF. The CDR3 region has the DNA TGTGCCAGCAGTCATCTCAGCGGGAGGGCCGGTAGGACAGATACGCAGTATTTT.

V and J are TRBV14 and TRBJ2-3; 8 positions agree with TRBD1. V trimming: 4 bases; J trimming: 5 bases; junction bases outside the gene matches: 17. Germline-derived CDR1 and CDR2 are SGHDN and FVKESK. This CDR3 is 18 amino acids long. For the CDR3, the DNA is TGTGCCAGCAGCCGCGGAAAGAGGACAGGGTCAGGCTTAGATACGCAGTATTTT. The encoded protein is CASSRGKRTGSGLDTQYF.